This is a list of T cell receptor beta chains from one sample in a study of neurological immune-mediated disorders. MiXCR, applied by TCRdb to the 5' RACE reads, yields one record per CDR3 protein. This sample has about 66,000 distinct CDR3 sequences, with 4% to 6% found just once. The sequenced sample was PBMCs. Receptors were obtained from a woman in her thirties with multiple sclerosis. The CDR3 runs from the conserved cysteine through the conserved F or W. Each record gives: clone size, D gene, V gene, J gene, CDR3 DNA, CDR3 protein. A D gene is named only where the DNA matches it firmly. Not every row has a clone size; where given, it reads once, few, many or a size class.

>many|.|TRBV7-9|TRBJ1-5
TGTGCCAGCAGCTCTTTCGATGAGGAGGCTCAGCCCCAGCATTTT
CASSSFDEEAQPQHF
>many|TRBD1|TRBV20-1|TRBJ2-4
TGCAGTGCTAGCGTAGGACAGGTCAAAAACATTCAGTACTTC
CSASVGQVKNIQYF
>many|TRBD1|TRBV20-1|TRBJ2-7
TGCAGTGCACCCCCCCGGACAGGAGAAGAAGAGCAGTACTTC
CSAPPRTGEEEQYF
>.|TRBD2|TRBV7-9|TRBJ2-7
TGTGCCAGCAGCTTAACAGAGCCTTCTAGCGGGGTTAGCGAGCAGTACTTC
CASSLTEPSSGVSEQYF
>.|.|TRBV7-6|TRBJ2-5
TGTGCCAGCAGCGGGGGGGCCAGAGAGACCCAGTACTTC
CASSGGARETQYF
>.|.|TRBV7-9|TRBJ1-2
TGTGCCAGCAGCTTAGCGGACGGCTATGGCTACACCTTC
CASSLADGYGYTF
>many|.|TRBV29-1|TRBJ1-1
TGCAGCGTTGGCACAGGTGTGAACACTGAAGCTTTCTTT
CSVGTGVNTEAFF
>many|.|TRBV5-6|TRBJ2-5
TGTGCCAGCAGCGCGTTTGCGGAGGAGACCCAGTACTTC
CASSAFAEETQYF
>many|TRBD2|TRBV4-2|TRBJ2-2
TGTGCCAGCAGCCAAGCCTATCTCCGGGACTACATAGACAAGAACACCGGGGAGCTGTTTTTT
CASSQAYLRDYIDKNTGELFF
>many|TRBD1|TRBV20-1|TRBJ1-2
TGCAGTGCTAGGTTCCGGGACAGAGCTAACTATGGCTACACCTTC
CSARFRDRANYGYTF
>many|.|TRBV5-6|TRBJ2-2
TGTGCCAGCAGCTTTTTGGACTCCACCGGGGAGCTGTTTTTT
CASSFLDSTGELFF
>many|.|TRBV27|TRBJ2-3
TGTGCCAGCAGGCCGCGGCCTAGCACAGATACGCAGTATTTT
CASRPRPSTDTQYF
>many|.|TRBV24-1|TRBJ1-5
TGTGCCACCAGTGATTTTCGGGATTATAGCAATCAGCCCCAGCATTTT
CATSDFRDYSNQPQHF
>few|.|TRBV29-1|TRBJ1-2
TGCAGCGTTGAAATCCAGGACTTCTATGGCTACACCTTC
CSVEIQDFYGYTF
>few|.|TRBV5-1|TRBJ2-2
TGCGCCAGCAGCTTGAACACGGCGGAGGGGGAGCTGTTTTTT
CASSLNTAEGELFF
>few|TRBD1|TRBV5-5|TRBJ2-6
TGTGCCAGCAGCGGGGGACAGCCCTCTGGGGCCAAAGTCCTGACTTTC
CASSGGQPSGAKVLTF
>.|.|TRBV5-1|TRBJ2-3
TGCGCCAGCAGCCCTAAGGGTAGCAGAACAGATACGCAGTATTTT
CASSPKGSRTDTQYF
>many|TRBD2|TRBV20-1|TRBJ2-3
TGCAGTGCTTGGACTAGCGGGGGGGCAGGCCCCACAGATACGCAGTATTTT
CSAWTSGGAGPTDTQYF
>many|TRBD1|TRBV20-1|TRBJ1-6
TGCAGTGGAGGACAGGGCACCGTTTTCCCCAATTCACCCCTCCACTTT
CSGGQGTVFPNSPLHF
>many|TRBD1|TRBV29-1|TRBJ2-7
TGCAGCGTTGAAGGTTCGACAGGGAACTACGAGCAGTACTTC
CSVEGSTGNYEQYF
>many|TRBD1|TRBV5-1|TRBJ2-2
TGCGCCAGCAGCCCCGGTTGGGACAGGGTCGCCGGGGAGCTGTTTTTT
CASSPGWDRVAGELFF
>many|TRBD1|TRBV28|TRBJ1-5
TGTGCCAGCAGTTTCGGACAGGGGCAGGCGACTCAGCCCCAGCATTTT
CASSFGQGQATQPQHF
>many|.|TRBV6-2/TRBV6-3|TRBJ1-5
TGTGCCAGCAGTCACGGACGCTCGGGGTATCAGCCCCAGCATTTT
CASSHGRSGYQPQHF
>few|.|TRBV20-1|TRBJ2-7
TGCAGTGCGCGGGGCAGGGCCACCTACGAGCAGTACTTC
CSARGRATYEQYF
>many|.|TRBV28|TRBJ1-6
TGTGCCAGCAGTTACAGGGACTATAATTCACCCCTCAACTTT
CASSYRDYNSPLNF
>many|.|TRBV5-1|TRBJ2-1
TGCGCCAGCAGCTTAGTTCACTTGAGCTCCTACAATGAGCAGTTCTTC
CASSLVHLSSYNEQFF
>many|.|TRBV27|TRBJ1-5
TGTGCCAGCAGTCTTACAGCTTATAGCAATCAGCCCCAGCATTTT
CASSLTAYSNQPQHF
>many|TRBD1|TRBV6-5|TRBJ1-1
TGTGCCAGCACTCCGGACAGGGGGGTCCTGTACACTGAAGCTTTCTTT
CASTPDRGVLYTEAFF
>.|TRBD2|TRBV10-3|TRBJ2-2
TGTGCCACCGGGGCTAGCGGGGCCACCGGGGAGCTGTTTTTT
CATGASGATGELFF
>few|TRBD1|TRBV7-9|TRBJ1-6
TGTGCCAGCAGCACATCCGGGACAGGGCTTTCACCCCTCAACTTT
CASSTSGTGLSPLNF
>.|.|TRBV20-1|TRBJ2-3
TGCAGTGCTAGCGGGGCGTTCCCCACAGATACGCAGTATTTT
CSASGAFPTDTQYF
>many|TRBD1|TRBV5-1|TRBJ1-1
TGCGCCAGCAGCACCCGGGACAGGGGCCTAGCTTTCTTT
CASSTRDRGLAFF
>few|TRBD1|TRBV5-1|TRBJ2-5
TGCGCCAGCAGCCGCGGACAGGGAGGAGAGACCCAGTACTTC
CASSRGQGGETQYF
>many|.|TRBV12-3/TRBV12-4|TRBJ1-1
TGTGCCAGCAGTCCTAATTACAGGGCCCGCGAAGCTTTCTTT
CASSPNYRAREAFF
>many|.|TRBV18|TRBJ2-1
TGTGCCAGCGAGGGGAGCGTGCCGGGAAATGAGCAGTTCTTC
CASEGSVPGNEQFF
>many|.|TRBV29-1|TRBJ2-7
TGCAGCGTTCGCGTCGACTACGAGCAGTACTTC
CSVRVDYEQYF
>many|TRBD1|TRBV29-1|TRBJ1-1
TGCAGCGCTAAGAACAGGGGGCTTGGAACTGAAGCTTTCTTT
CSAKNRGLGTEAFF
>many|TRBD2|TRBV3-1|TRBJ2-2
TGTGCCAGCAGCCAAGCGGGGGGGCCAAGGACCGGGGAGCTGTTTTTT
CASSQAGGPRTGELFF
>many|.|TRBV5-1|TRBJ2-5
TGCGCCAGCAGCCCGTCCCCGGGGGTCGGGGAGACCCAGTACTTC
CASSPSPGVGETQYF
>.|.|TRBV21-1|TRBJ1-4
TGTGCCAGCCCCGGGACAGTTAATGAAAAACTGTTTTTT
CASPGTVNEKLFF
>few|.|TRBV27|TRBJ2-7
TGTGCCAGCAGTTTTAGTGCGTTGGACGAGCAGTACTTC
CASSFSALDEQYF
>many|.|TRBV12-3/TRBV12-4|TRBJ1-1
TGTGCCAGCATTATTCAGGGGAACACTGAAGCTTTCTTT
CASIIQGNTEAFF
>few|.|TRBV12-3/TRBV12-4|TRBJ2-1
TGTGCCAGCAGTTTTCGCCAGAGCTCCTACAATGAGCAGTTCTTC
CASSFRQSSYNEQFF
>many|.|TRBV20-1|TRBJ1-2
TGCAGTGCTAGTAGTCCAGGGGACTATGGCTACACCTTC
CSASSPGDYGYTF
>few|TRBD2|TRBV20-1|TRBJ2-7
TGCAGTGCTAGAGATATGGCAAGGGCGGGGGGTATAGGGTACGAGCAGTACTTC
CSARDMARAGGIGYEQYF
>many|.|TRBV5-5|TRBJ1-2
TGTGCCAGCAGCTTGGCGAACAACTATGGCTACACCTTC
CASSLANNYGYTF
>many|.|TRBV6-1|TRBJ1-2
TGTGCCAGCAGTTCTACAGGGAGACTAGATGGCTACACCTTC
CASSSTGRLDGYTF
>medium-sized|.|TRBV5-1|TRBJ2-1
TGCGCCAGCTCTGTGGGCCTCCCCTACAATGAGCAGTTCTTC
CASSVGLPYNEQFF
>many|TRBD2|TRBV7-8|TRBJ2-3
TGTGCCAGCAGCTTATTATCGGGGGGGCCAGCAGATACGCAGTATTTT
CASSLLSGGPADTQYF
>.|.|TRBV29-1|TRBJ1-1
TGCAGCGTTGAGCCGAAAATGAACACTGAAGCTTTCTTT
CSVEPKMNTEAFF
>many|TRBD1|TRBV5-1|TRBJ1-5
TGCGCCAGCAGTTGGGGACAGGGGCGGGATCAGCCCCAGCATTTT
CASSWGQGRDQPQHF